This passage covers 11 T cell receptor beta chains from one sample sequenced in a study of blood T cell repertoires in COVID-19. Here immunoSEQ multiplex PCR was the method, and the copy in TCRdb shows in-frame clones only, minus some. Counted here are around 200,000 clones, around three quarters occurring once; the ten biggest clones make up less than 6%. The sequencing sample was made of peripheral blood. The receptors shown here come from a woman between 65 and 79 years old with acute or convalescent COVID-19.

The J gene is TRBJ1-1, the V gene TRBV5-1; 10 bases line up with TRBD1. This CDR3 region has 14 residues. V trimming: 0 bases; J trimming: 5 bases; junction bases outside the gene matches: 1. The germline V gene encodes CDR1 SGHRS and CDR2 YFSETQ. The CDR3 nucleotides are TGCGCCAGCAGCTTGGGACAGGGGGCAACTGAAGCTTTCTTT. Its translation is CASSLGQGATEAFF.

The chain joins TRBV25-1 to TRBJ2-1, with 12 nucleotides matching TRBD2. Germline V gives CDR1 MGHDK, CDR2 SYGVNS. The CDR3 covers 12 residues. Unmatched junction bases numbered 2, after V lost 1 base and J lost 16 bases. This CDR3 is CASSESTSGSFF. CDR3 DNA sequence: TGTGCCAGCAGTGAATCGACTAGCGGGAGCTTCTTC.

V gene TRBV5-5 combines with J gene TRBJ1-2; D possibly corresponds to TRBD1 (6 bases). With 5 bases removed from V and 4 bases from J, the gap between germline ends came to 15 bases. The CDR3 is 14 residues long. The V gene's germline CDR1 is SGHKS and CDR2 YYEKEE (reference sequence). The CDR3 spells CASSTGIRGYGYTF. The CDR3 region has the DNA TGTGCCAGCAGTACAGGGATTCGAGGCTATGGCTACACCTTC.

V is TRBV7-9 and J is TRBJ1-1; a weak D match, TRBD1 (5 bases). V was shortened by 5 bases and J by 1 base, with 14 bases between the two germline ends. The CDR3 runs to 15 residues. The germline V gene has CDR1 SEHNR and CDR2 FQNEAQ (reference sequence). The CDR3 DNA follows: TGTGCCAGCAGCAAGCGGTCCGGGGGGAACACTGAAGCTTTCTTT. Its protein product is CASSKRSGGNTEAFF.

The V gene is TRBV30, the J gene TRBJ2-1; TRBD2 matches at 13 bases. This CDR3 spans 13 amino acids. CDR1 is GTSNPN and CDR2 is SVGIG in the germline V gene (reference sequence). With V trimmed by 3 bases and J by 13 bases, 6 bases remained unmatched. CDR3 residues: CAWSSGTSGTQFF. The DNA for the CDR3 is TGTGCCTGGAGCTCCGGGACTAGCGGGACCCAGTTCTTC.

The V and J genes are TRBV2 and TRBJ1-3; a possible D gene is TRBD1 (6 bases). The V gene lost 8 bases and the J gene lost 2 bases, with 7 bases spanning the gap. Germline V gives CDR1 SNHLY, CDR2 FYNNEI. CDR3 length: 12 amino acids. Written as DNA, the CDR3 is TGTGCCAGCGGGGGCACTGGAAACACCATATATTTT. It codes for CASGGTGNTIYF. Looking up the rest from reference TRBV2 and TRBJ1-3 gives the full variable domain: EPEVTQTPSHQVTQMGQEVILRCVPISNHLYFYWYRQILGQKVEFLVSFYNNEISEKSEIFDDQFSVERPDGSNFTLKIRSTKLEDSAMYFCASGGTGNTIYFGEGSWLTVV.

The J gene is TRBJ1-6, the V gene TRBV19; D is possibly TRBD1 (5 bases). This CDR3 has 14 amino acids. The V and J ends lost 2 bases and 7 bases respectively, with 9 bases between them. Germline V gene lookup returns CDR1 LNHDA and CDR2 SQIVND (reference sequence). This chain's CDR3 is CASSITGGNSPLHF. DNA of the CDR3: TGTGCCAGTAGTATAACTGGGGGGAATTCACCCCTCCACTTT.

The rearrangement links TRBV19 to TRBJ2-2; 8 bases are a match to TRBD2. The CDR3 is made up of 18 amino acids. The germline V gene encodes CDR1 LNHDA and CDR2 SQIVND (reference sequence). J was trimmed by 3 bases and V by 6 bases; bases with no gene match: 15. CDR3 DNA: TGTGCCAGTAGAGTATTGGGCCGAGCGGGAGCTTACACCGGGGAGCTGTTTTTT. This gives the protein CASRVLGRAGAYTGELFF.

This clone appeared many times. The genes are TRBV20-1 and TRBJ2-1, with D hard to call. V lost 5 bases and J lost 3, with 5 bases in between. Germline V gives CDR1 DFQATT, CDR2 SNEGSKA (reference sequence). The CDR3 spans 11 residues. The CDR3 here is CSAQNYNEQFF. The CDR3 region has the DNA TGCAGTGCTCAGAACTACAATGAGCAGTTCTTC.

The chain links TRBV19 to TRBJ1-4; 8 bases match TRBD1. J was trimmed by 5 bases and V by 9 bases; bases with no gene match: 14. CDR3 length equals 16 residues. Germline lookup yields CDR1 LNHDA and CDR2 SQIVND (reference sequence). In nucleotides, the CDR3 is TGTGCCAGCAAAGAGGGACAGGCGCTCCTAAATGAAAAACTGTTTTTT. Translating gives CASKEGQALLNEKLFF.

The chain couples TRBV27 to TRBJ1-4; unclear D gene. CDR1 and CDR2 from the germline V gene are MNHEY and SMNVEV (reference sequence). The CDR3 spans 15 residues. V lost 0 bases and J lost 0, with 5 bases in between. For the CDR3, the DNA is TGTGCCAGCAGTTTATCGGGCGCAACTAATGAAAAACTGTTTTTT. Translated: CASSLSGATNEKLFF.